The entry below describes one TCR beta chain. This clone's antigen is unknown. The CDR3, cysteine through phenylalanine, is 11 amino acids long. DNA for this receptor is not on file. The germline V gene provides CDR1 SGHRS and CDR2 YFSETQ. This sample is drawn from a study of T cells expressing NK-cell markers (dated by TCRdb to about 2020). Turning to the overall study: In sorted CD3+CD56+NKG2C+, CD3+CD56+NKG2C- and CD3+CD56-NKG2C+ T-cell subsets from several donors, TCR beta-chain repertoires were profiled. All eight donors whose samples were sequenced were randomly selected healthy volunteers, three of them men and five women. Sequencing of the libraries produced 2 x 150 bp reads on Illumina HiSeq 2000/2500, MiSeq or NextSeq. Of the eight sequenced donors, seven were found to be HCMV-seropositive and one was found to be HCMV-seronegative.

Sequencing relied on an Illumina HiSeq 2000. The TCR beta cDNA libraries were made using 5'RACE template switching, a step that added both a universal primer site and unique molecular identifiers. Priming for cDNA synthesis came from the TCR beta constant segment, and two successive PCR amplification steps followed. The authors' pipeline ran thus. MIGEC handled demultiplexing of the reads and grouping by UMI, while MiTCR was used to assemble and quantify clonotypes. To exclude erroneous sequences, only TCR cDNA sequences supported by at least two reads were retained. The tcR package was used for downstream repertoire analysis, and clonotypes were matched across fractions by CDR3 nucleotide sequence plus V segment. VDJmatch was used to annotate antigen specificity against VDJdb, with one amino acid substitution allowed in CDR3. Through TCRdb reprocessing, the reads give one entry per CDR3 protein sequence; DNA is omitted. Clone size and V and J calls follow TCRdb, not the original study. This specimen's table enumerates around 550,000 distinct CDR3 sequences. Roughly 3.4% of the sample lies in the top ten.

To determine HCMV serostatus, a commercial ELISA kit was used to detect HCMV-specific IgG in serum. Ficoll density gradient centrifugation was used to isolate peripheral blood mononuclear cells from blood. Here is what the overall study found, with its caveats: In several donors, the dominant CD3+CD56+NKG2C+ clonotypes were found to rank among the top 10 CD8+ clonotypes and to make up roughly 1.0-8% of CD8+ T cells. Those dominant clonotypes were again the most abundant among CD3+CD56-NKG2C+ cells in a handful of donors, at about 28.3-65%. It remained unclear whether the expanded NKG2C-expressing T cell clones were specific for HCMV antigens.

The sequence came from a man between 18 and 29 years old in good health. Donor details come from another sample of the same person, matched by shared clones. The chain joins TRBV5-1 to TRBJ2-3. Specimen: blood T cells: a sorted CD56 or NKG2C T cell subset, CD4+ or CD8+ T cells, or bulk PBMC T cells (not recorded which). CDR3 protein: CASTSLDTQYF.